The 17 T cell receptor beta chains listed next were all sequenced from one sample in a study of technical replicates of blood from several donors (dated by TCRdb to the late 2010s). The library was made by the immunoSEQ multiplex PCR assay. TCRdb retrieved this table from immuneACCESS and kept in-frame rearrangements only. Not all clones are present; in checked studies, unresolved V genes account for under half, and no reason is known for the remainder. For this sample there are about 16,000 clones; approximately 90% appear just once. The ten largest make up roughly 12% of the sample. The sequenced sample consisted of PBMCs. All receptors come from a human donor in good health.

This chain connects TRBV19 to TRBJ1-2, with TRBD1 matching over 9 bases. The germline V gene has CDR1 LNHDA and CDR2 SQIVND (reference sequence). Trimming at V came to 6 bases and at J to 1 base, leaving 6 bases not matched to a gene. CDR3 length: 15 residues. In DNA form, the CDR3 reads TGTGCCAGTAGGTTACAGGGGGCGGATAACTATGGCTACACCTTC. Its translation is CASRLQGADNYGYTF.

This chain joins TRBV27 and TRBJ2-5, with TRBD2 matching over 9 bases. This CDR3 has 14 amino acids. V was clipped by 2 bases and J by 3 bases; unmatched bases: 1. Germline-derived CDR1 and CDR2 are MNHEY and SMNVEV (reference sequence). CDR3: CASSLGTSKETQYF. CDR3 DNA sequence: TGTGCCAGCAGTTTAGGGACTAGCAAAGAGACCCAGTACTTC.

The CDR3 DNA follows: TGTGCCAGCAGCTTACAGGGCGATGAGCAGTTCTTC. As protein: CASSLQGDEQFF. V is TRBV7-6 and J is TRBJ2-1; perhaps TRBD1 as D (5 bases). V lost 2 bases, J lost 8 bases, and 7 bases lay in between. This CDR3 region has 12 residues. Germline CDR1 reads SGHVS; CDR2 reads FNYEAQ.

The gene calls are TRBV27 and TRBJ2-3; 10 nucleotides match TRBD2. CDR3 length: 15 residues. Germline V gives CDR1 MNHEY, CDR2 SMNVEV (reference sequence). V lost 4 bases, J lost 2 bases, and 3 bases stayed unmatched. The CDR3: CASSSGLANTDTQYF. The CDR3 DNA reads as TGTGCCAGCAGTTCGGGACTAGCGAACACAGATACGCAGTATTTT.

The rearrangement joins TRBV6-5 to TRBJ1-1, with D perhaps TRBD1 (6 bases). Looked up from germline, CDR1 is MNHEY and CDR2 is SVGAGI. The CDR3 has 13 residues. V lost 8 bases and J lost 6, with 16 bases in between. The CDR3 protein is CASSVRGAAEAFF. In nucleotides, the CDR3 is TGTGCCAGCTCGGTCCGGGGGGCGGCTGAAGCTTTCTTT.

The chain's CDR3 is CASSYVAGRTGELFF. Here the CDR3 DNA reads TGTGCCAGCAGTTACGTAGCGGGACGGACCGGGGAGCTGTTTTTT. V and J are TRBV6-5 and TRBJ2-2; 8 nucleotides line up with TRBD2. CDR3 length: 15 residues. V shed 2 bases, J shed 5 bases, and the junction held 4 bases outside the gene matches. Per the germline V gene, CDR1 is MNHEY and CDR2 is SVGAGI.

The V call is TRBV7-8, the J call TRBJ2-3; D remains unclear. The germline gives CDR1 SGHVS, CDR2 FQNEAQ. V was trimmed by 6 bases and J by 5 bases, leaving 18 bases between them. This CDR3 has 15 residues. The CDR3 sequence: CASRSGHQTRDTQYF. The CDR3 DNA sequence: TGTGCCAGCAGGAGTGGGCATCAAACGAGAGATACGCAGTATTTT.

This clone was seen a handful of times. The chain links TRBV5-1 to TRBJ2-2; D is undetermined. The CDR3 loop spans 15 amino acids. Per germline, CDR1 SGHRS and CDR2 YFSETQ. Trimming removed 0 bases at V and 4 bases at J, with 10 bases between. CDR3 residues: CASSLASSFTGELFF. The CDR3 DNA sequence: TGCGCCAGCAGCTTGGCCTCGAGCTTCACCGGGGAGCTGTTTTTT.

This clone was detected once. V usage is TRBV28 and J usage is TRBJ2-7; the match to TRBD1 covers 7 bases. Germline V lookup: CDR1 MDHEN, CDR2 SYDVKM. With 1 base clipped from V and 3 bases from J, the junction kept 9 bases outside the gene matches. This CDR3 contains 16 residues. The CDR3 here is CASSLLGGGVGYEQYF. The CDR3 DNA reads TGTGCCAGCAGTTTATTAGGGGGCGGTGTGGGCTACGAGCAGTACTTC.

This clone turned up a few times. This chain connects TRBV11-2 to TRBJ2-2; 14 bases are a match to TRBD2. The CDR3 contains 16 residues. From germline, CDR1 is SGHAT and CDR2 FQNNGV. The V and J ends lost 8 bases and 1 base, in that order; junction bases with no gene match: 3. CDR3 sequence: CASAGTSGRNTGELFF. The CDR3 DNA reads as TGTGCCAGCGCAGGGACTAGCGGGAGGAACACCGGGGAGCTGTTTTTT. Based on the CDR3 plus reference TRBV11-2 and TRBJ2-2, the full variable domain is EAGVAQSPRYKIIEKRQSVAFWCNPISGHATLYWYQQILGQGPKLLIQFQNNGVVDDSQLPKDRFSAERLKGVDSTLKIQPAKLEDSAVYLCASAGTSGRNTGELFFGEGSRLTVL.

The rearrangement links TRBV28 to TRBJ2-2; a possible D gene is TRBD2 (6 bases). The CDR3 loop spans 16 amino acids. Germline V gene data show CDR1 as MDHEN and CDR2 as SYDVKM. V was shortened by 7 bases and J by 1 base, with 16 bases between the two germline ends. The CDR3 reads CASTSPGERNTGELFF. The CDR3 bases are TGTGCCAGCACCTCCCCGGGAGAGCGGAACACCGGGGAGCTGTTTTTT.

This rearrangement joins TRBV4-2 to TRBJ1-5; the D is unclear. The CDR3 is made up of 15 amino acids. The germline CDR1 and CDR2 sequences are LGHNA and YNFKEQ. V lost 0 bases to trimming and J lost 2 bases, with 8 bases between them. DNA of the CDR3: TGTGCCAGCAGCCAAGAGGTAACAGGCAATCAGCCCCAGCATTTT. Amino acids: CASSQEVTGNQPQHF.

The chain uses TRBV18 and TRBJ2-2; D may be TRBD1 (6 bases). Germline V gives CDR1 KGHSH, CDR2 LQKENI. There are 16 residues in the CDR3. The V end lost 3 bases, the J end lost 4 bases, and 15 bases lay between the germline ends. CDR3 region: CASSPVGQESTGELFF. CDR3 DNA: TGTGCCAGCTCACCGGTGGGACAAGAGAGCACCGGGGAGCTGTTTTTT.

The CDR3 region is CASSQDGGVMTSSQVGQYF. CDR3 DNA: TGTGCCAGCAGCCAAGACGGAGGGGTCATGACTAGCAGCCAAGTCGGGCAGTACTTC. The chain recombines TRBV4-2 with TRBJ2-7; 7 nucleotides agree with TRBD2. The CDR3 runs 19 residues. Germline V gene sequence: CDR1 LGHNA, CDR2 YNFKEQ. The trim removed 0 bases at V and 9 bases at J, leaving 23 bases unmatched.

This chain joins TRBV19 and TRBJ1-2; D gene uncertain. This CDR3 is built from 13 residues. The germline V gene has CDR1 LNHDA and CDR2 SQIVND (reference sequence). The V end was cut by 7 bases, the J end by 6 bases, with 15 bases between. The CDR3 DNA reads TGTGCCAGTACCTCATCCGGGATTAATGGCTACACCTTC. Translation gives CASTSSGINGYTF.

The chain is built from TRBV5-6 and TRBJ1-2; 9 bases fit TRBD1. The ends lost 0 bases at V and 6 bases at J; junction bases unmatched: 6. The CDR3 consists of 15 residues. In germline, CDR1 is SGHDT, CDR2 YYEEEE. The CDR3 loop is CASSLGGTGMDGYTF. The CDR3 DNA reads TGTGCCAGCAGCTTGGGCGGGACAGGGATGGATGGCTACACCTTC.

This rearrangement joins TRBV9 to TRBJ1-1, with 7 bases that match TRBD1. Germline trimming cut 4 bases from V and 4 bases from J; bases unmatched to any gene: 10. Germline values: CDR1 SGDLS, CDR2 YYNGEE. The CDR3 contains 15 residues. The CDR3 DNA sequence: TGTGCCAGCAGCCTATCAGACAGGGTGGCCACTGAAGCTTTCTTT. Protein: CASSLSDRVATEAFF.